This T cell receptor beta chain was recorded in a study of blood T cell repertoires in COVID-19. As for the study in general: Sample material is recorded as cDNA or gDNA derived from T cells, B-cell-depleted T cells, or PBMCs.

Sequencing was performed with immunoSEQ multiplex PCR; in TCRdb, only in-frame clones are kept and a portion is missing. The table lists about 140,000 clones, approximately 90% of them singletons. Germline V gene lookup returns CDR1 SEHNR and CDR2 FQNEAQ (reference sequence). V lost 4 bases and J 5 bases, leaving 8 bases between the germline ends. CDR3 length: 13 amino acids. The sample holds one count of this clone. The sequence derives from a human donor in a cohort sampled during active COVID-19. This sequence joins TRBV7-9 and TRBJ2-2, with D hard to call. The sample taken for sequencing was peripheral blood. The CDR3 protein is CASSSLQTGELFF. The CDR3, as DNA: TGTGCCAGCAGCTCCCTGCAGACCGGGGAGCTGTTTTTT.